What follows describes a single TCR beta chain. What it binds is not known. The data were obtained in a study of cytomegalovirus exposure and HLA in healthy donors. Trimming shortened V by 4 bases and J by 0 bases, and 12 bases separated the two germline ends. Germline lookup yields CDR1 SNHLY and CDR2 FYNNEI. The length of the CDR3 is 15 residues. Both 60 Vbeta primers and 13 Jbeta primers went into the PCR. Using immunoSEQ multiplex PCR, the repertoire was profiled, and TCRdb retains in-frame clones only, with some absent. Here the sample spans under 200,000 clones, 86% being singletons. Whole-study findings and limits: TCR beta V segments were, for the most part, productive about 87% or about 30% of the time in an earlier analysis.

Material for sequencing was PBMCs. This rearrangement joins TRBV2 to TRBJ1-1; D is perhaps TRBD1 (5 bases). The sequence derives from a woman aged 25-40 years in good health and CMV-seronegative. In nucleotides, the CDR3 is TGTGCCAGCAGTGCCCCGGGGGGGATGAACACTGAAGCTTTCTTT. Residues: CASSAPGGMNTEAFF.